This record looks at one T cell receptor (beta chain) sequence and its context. What it binds is unknown. PCR primers comprised 60 Vbeta and 13 Jbeta primers. This table comes from immunoSEQ multiplex PCR, and its TCRdb copy is limited to in-frame clones, with some not included. This table holds roughly 100,000 clones, approximately 75% found once. This sample is drawn from a study of cytomegalovirus exposure and HLA in healthy donors. Study context: Some 85 million unique TCRs from HLA-typed donors were held in an early data release. Study-wide findings and caveats: What was likely a sequencing artifact was a cluster of highly shared sequence variants.

This CDR3 is built from 13 residues. The ends lost 4 bases at V and 5 bases at J; junction bases unmatched: 3. Germline V CDR1 and CDR2: MNHNY, SVGAGI (reference sequence). This clonotype was sampled from a woman in her forties in good health and CMV-seronegative. The specimen was PBMCs. J is TRBJ2-5 and V is TRBV6-6; 8 positions agree with TRBD2. The CDR3 DNA is TGTGCCAGCAGTTTCGGGACTAGTGAGACCCAGTACTTC. Its translation: CASSFGTSETQYF.